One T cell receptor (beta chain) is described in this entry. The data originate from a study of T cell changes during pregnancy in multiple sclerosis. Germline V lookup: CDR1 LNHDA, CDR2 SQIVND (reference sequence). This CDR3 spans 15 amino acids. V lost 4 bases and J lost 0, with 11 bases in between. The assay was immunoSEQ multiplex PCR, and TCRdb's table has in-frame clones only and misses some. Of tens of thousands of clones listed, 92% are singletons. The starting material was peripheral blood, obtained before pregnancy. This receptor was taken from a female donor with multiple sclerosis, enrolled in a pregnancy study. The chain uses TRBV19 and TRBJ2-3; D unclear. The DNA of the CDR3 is TGTGCCAGTAGTACCATAGCAGCTAGCACAGATACGCAGTATTTT. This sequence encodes CASSTIAASTDTQYF.